The clone carrying this T cell receptor (beta chain) was seen only a few times. No antigen is known for it. These data are taken from a study of T-cell reconstitution after alpha-beta-depleted transplantation in children. CDR1 is SGDLS, CDR2 YYNGEE, per germline. This CDR3 region has 15 residues. The trim removed 6 bases at V and 1 base at J, leaving 7 bases unmatched. Unique molecular identifiers were used to barcode this TCRbeta library. Each CDR3 protein gets one entry after TCRdb re-called the PCR reads with MiXCR. The sample has about 580,000 distinct CDR3 sequences; under 30% are singletons. Study-wide results and limits: Hyperexpanded clones declined; after one year, newly produced T cells mostly supplied diversity.

The material sequenced was PBMCs, mostly from graft donor cells, taken 360 days after TCRalphabeta/CD19-depleted stem cell transplant. The genes are TRBV9 and TRBJ2-3; 8 bases map to TRBD1. The clonotype originates from a boy in the first two years of life who had a stem cell transplant for acute myeloid leukemia, so the T cells may come from the graft donor. The CDR3, as DNA: TGTGCCAGCAACTTCGGACAGGGACGCACAGATACGCAGTATTTT. This sequence encodes CASNFGQGRTDTQYF. Based on the CDR3 plus reference TRBV9 and TRBJ2-3, the full variable domain is DSGVTQTPKHLITATGQRVTLRCSPRSGDLSVYWYQQSLDQGLQFLIQYYNGEERAKGNILERFSAQQFPDLHSELNLSSLELGDSALYFCASNFGQGRTDTQYFGPGTRLTVL.